These T cell receptor beta chains were read from a single sample in a study of tumor-infiltrating lymphocytes in primary liver carcinoma. MiXCR was run by TCRdb on the multiplex PCR reads, yielding one entry per CDR3 protein. The table shows about 200,000 distinct CDR3 sequences, with almost 65% occurring only once. Sequences were obtained from peripheral blood. Receptor source: a woman aged 55-69 years with primary liver carcinoma and hepatitis B virus infection. CDR3s include the opening cysteine and the closing phenylalanine or tryptophan. The order of the fields is CDR3 protein, V gene, J gene.

cdr3_aa: CASSIYRGRGEQYF; v_call: TRBV11-2; j_call: TRBJ2-7
cdr3_aa: CTADSGDPGLGTEAFF; v_call: TRBV20-1; j_call: TRBJ1-1
cdr3_aa: CSSSPPDRVQETQYF; v_call: TRBV11-2; j_call: TRBJ2-5
cdr3_aa: CASGVGLAAYNAQFF; v_call: TRBV11-2; j_call: TRBJ2-1
cdr3_aa: CDGSFGPYGHTEAFF; v_call: TRBV11-2; j_call: TRBJ1-1
cdr3_aa: CASSFRTSGCSYIEQFF; v_call: TRBV11-2; j_call: TRBJ2-1
cdr3_aa: CASSSTSGRAGNTGELFF; v_call: TRBV5-1; j_call: TRBJ2-2
cdr3_aa: CAGREDRSNQPQHF; v_call: TRBV11-2; j_call: TRBJ1-5
cdr3_aa: CASSPISGSLETQYF; v_call: TRBV5-6; j_call: TRBJ2-5
cdr3_aa: CAGSLERGGLAMQYF; v_call: TRBV11-2; j_call: TRBJ2-7
cdr3_aa: CASSQDPSSYEQFF; v_call: TRBV4-1; j_call: TRBJ2-1
cdr3_aa: CSGLGRALSGGLYEQYF; v_call: TRBV29-1; j_call: TRBJ2-7
cdr3_aa: CSVAVANGYNEQFF; v_call: TRBV29-1; j_call: TRBJ2-1
cdr3_aa: CASSPGYLGNLGEQYF; v_call: TRBV5-1; j_call: TRBJ2-7
cdr3_aa: CASSRRGPNEQFF; v_call: TRBV7-9; j_call: TRBJ2-1
cdr3_aa: CASSAGPQPGNTTYF; v_call: TRBV11-3; j_call: TRBJ1-3
cdr3_aa: CASSYSTDGNVQETQYF; v_call: TRBV6-5; j_call: TRBJ2-5
cdr3_aa: CASRGWDKYNEQFF; v_call: TRBV6-6; j_call: TRBJ2-1
cdr3_aa: CASSSQRLNEKLFF; v_call: TRBV12-3/TRBV12-4; j_call: TRBJ1-4
cdr3_aa: CTGSLGWGTSGDREQFF; v_call: TRBV13; j_call: TRBJ2-1
cdr3_aa: CASSLGQGKGNTGELLF; v_call: TRBV11-3; j_call: TRBJ2-2
cdr3_aa: CANSWGSDMQYF; v_call: TRBV11-2; j_call: TRBJ2-3
cdr3_aa: CASWRGNTEAFF; v_call: TRBV30; j_call: TRBJ1-1
cdr3_aa: CASKPELGTDTQYF; v_call: TRBV11-2; j_call: TRBJ2-3
cdr3_aa: CASSLKGQGAGELFF; v_call: TRBV7-3; j_call: TRBJ2-2
cdr3_aa: CASRSASGAGELLF; v_call: TRBV5-1; j_call: TRBJ2-2
cdr3_aa: CASSYYLAGESGANVLTF; v_call: TRBV6-5; j_call: TRBJ2-6
cdr3_aa: CASSEGLVSNTEAFF; v_call: TRBV6-1; j_call: TRBJ1-1
cdr3_aa: CASSNTWTGQETQYF; v_call: TRBV6-6; j_call: TRBJ2-5
cdr3_aa: CVSCLEGRDMSYTEAFF; v_call: TRBV11-3; j_call: TRBJ1-1